These T cell receptor beta chains were read from a single sample in a study of shared clonotypes between healthy human individuals. The table came from immunoSEQ multiplex PCR; TCRdb's copy has only in-frame clones and leaves some out. The top ten hold about 25% of the sample, which has about 820,000 clones, more than 85% seen once. The sequenced sample was naive CD8+ T cells sorted from blood. All receptors come from a man aged 30 to 39 in good health. CDR3s include the opening cysteine and the closing phenylalanine or tryptophan. The D gene is left open where the match is weak. Only some rows state a clone size, as once, few, many or a class for expanded clones.

size: -; V: TRBV27; J: TRBJ2-5; D: TRBD2; DNA: TGTGCCAGCAGTTTCTACACAGCGGGAGGGCAACAGACCCAGTACTTC; CDR3: CASSFYTAGGQQTQYF
size: -; V: TRBV28; J: TRBJ2-3; D: TRBD2; DNA: TGTGCCAGCAGTTTCGCTAGCGGGAGCACAGATACGCAGTATTTT; CDR3: CASSFASGSTDTQYF
size: -; V: TRBV7-9; J: TRBJ2-2; D: -; DNA: TGTGCCAGCAGCTTAAAGTCTGGGTCAACCGGGGAGCTGTTTTTT; CDR3: CASSLKSGSTGELFF
size: -; V: TRBV27; J: TRBJ2-1; D: TRBD2; DNA: TGTGCCAGCAGTCAAGTACTAGCGGGAGTTTCCTACAATGAGCAGTTCTTC; CDR3: CASSQVLAGVSYNEQFF
size: once; V: TRBV9; J: TRBJ2-2; D: -; DNA: TGTGCCAGCAGCCCTACCCTAACCGGGGAGCTGTTTTTT; CDR3: CASSPTLTGELFF
size: once; V: TRBV27; J: TRBJ2-1; D: -; DNA: TGTGCCAGCAACGGGCCCATGAATGAGCAGTTCTTC; CDR3: CASNGPMNEQFF
size: -; V: TRBV7-6; J: TRBJ2-7; D: -; DNA: TGTGCCAGCAGCTCCGGGGGCAGCCTCTCCTACGAGCAGTACTTC; CDR3: CASSSGGSLSYEQYF
size: -; V: TRBV11-2; J: TRBJ2-1; D: TRBD2; DNA: TGTGCCAGCAGCTTAGAAGGGCTAGCGGGATACAATGAGCAGTTCTTC; CDR3: CASSLEGLAGYNEQFF
size: -; V: TRBV14; J: TRBJ2-1; D: -; DNA: TGTGCCAGCAGCCAAGCTACCTGGAGCTCCTACAATGAGCAGTTCTTC; CDR3: CASSQATWSSYNEQFF
size: -; V: TRBV6-1; J: TRBJ1-4; D: TRBD1; DNA: TGTGCCAGCAGTGGCAGGGGGGGAACTAATGAAAAACTGTTTTTT; CDR3: CASSGRGGTNEKLFF
size: -; V: TRBV6-1; J: TRBJ2-2; D: -; DNA: TGTGCCAGCAGTGGAATTCGAACCGCGAACACCGGGGAGCTGTTTTTT; CDR3: CASSGIRTANTGELFF
size: -; V: TRBV11-2; J: TRBJ2-3; D: -; DNA: TGTGCCAGCAGCTGGGGGGCCGGTACAGATACGCAGTATTTT; CDR3: CASSWGAGTDTQYF
size: once; V: TRBV6-5; J: TRBJ2-3; D: -; DNA: TGTGCCAGCAGTTACACCGGCACAGATACGCAGTATTTT; CDR3: CASSYTGTDTQYF
size: -; V: TRBV5-1; J: TRBJ2-5; D: -; DNA: TGCGCCAGCAGCTTTATGTCCGGGGTGGCCGAGACCCAGTACTTC; CDR3: CASSFMSGVAETQYF
size: -; V: TRBV28; J: TRBJ1-1; D: -; DNA: TGTGCCATCCAGCCCAGGGGGAACACTGAAGCTTTCTTT; CDR3: CAIQPRGNTEAFF
size: -; V: TRBV10-3; J: TRBJ1-1; D: -; DNA: TGTGCCATCAGTGGGGGAGGGGCCCCTGAAGCTTTCTTT; CDR3: CAISGGGAPEAFF
size: once; V: TRBV4-3; J: TRBJ1-5; D: TRBD1; DNA: TGCGCCAGCAGCCAAGAGGCCGGGACAGGGACTCAGCCCCAGCATTTT; CDR3: CASSQEAGTGTQPQHF
size: -; V: TRBV5-1; J: TRBJ2-1; D: TRBD2; DNA: TGCGCCAGCAGCTCGACTAGCGTTCGATCCTACAATGAGCAGTTCTTC; CDR3: CASSSTSVRSYNEQFF
size: -; V: TRBV14; J: TRBJ2-1; D: -; DNA: TGTGCCAGCAGCCAACTGCTGAGCTCCTACAATGAGCAGTTCTTC; CDR3: CASSQLLSSYNEQFF
size: -; V: TRBV9; J: TRBJ1-4; D: TRBD1; DNA: TGTGCCAGCAGCGCATCACAGGGGATTGAAAAACTGTTTTTT; CDR3: CASSASQGIEKLFF
size: -; V: TRBV29-1; J: TRBJ2-7; D: TRBD1; DNA: TGCAGCGTTTTCCTCCGGGACAGCTCCTACGAGCAGTACTTC; CDR3: CSVFLRDSSYEQYF
size: -; V: TRBV5-6; J: TRBJ1-3; D: -; DNA: TGTGCCAGCAGCTTTGGGGGCGCCGGGAGCTTTCTTGGAAACACCATATATTTT; CDR3: CASSFGGAGSFLGNTIYF
size: -; V: TRBV7-9; J: TRBJ2-3; D: -; DNA: TGTGCCAGCAGCTCACGACAAGGGACCCTCACACACGATTCAGATACGCAGTATTTT; CDR3: CASSSRQGTLTHDSDTQYF
size: -; V: TRBV19; J: TRBJ2-7; D: -; DNA: TGTGCCAGTAGTCCCCCCGGGACCAGCTCCTACGAGCAGTACTTC; CDR3: CASSPPGTSSYEQYF
size: -; V: TRBV29-1; J: TRBJ2-1; D: TRBD2; DNA: TGCAGCGTGGGACTAGCGACGTACAATGAGCAGTTCTTC; CDR3: CSVGLATYNEQFF
size: -; V: TRBV2; J: TRBJ2-7; D: -; DNA: TGTGCCAGCGGAGCAAGGACCTACGAGCAGTACTTC; CDR3: CASGARTYEQYF
size: -; V: TRBV29-1; J: TRBJ2-3; D: TRBD2; DNA: TGCAGCGTTGATCTAGCGGGAGGCACAGATACGCAGTATTTT; CDR3: CSVDLAGGTDTQYF
size: -; V: TRBV10-3; J: TRBJ1-1; D: -; DNA: TGTGTCCTCTTGGGGTTTAGCACTGAAGCTTTCTTT; CDR3: CVLLGFSTEAFF
size: -; V: TRBV7-9; J: TRBJ1-3; D: TRBD1; DNA: TGTGCCAGCAGCAATCGACAGACAGGGCCCTCTGGAAACACCATATATTTT; CDR3: CASSNRQTGPSGNTIYF
size: -; V: TRBV7-8; J: TRBJ1-1; D: -; DNA: TGTGCCAGCAGCTCCCAGGGTGACACTGAAGCTTTCTTT; CDR3: CASSSQGDTEAFF
size: -; V: TRBV4-1; J: TRBJ1-5; D: -; DNA: TGCGCCAGCAGCCAAGACACACAGGGTATAAGGCAGCCCCAGCATTTT; CDR3: CASSQDTQGIRQPQHF
size: -; V: TRBV29-1; J: TRBJ2-7; D: TRBD1; DNA: TGCAGCGTTGAGGAGGGCAGGGGGCAAGAGCAGTACTTC; CDR3: CSVEEGRGQEQYF
size: -; V: TRBV10-2; J: TRBJ2-7; D: TRBD2; DNA: TGCGCCAGCAGTGAAAGGGGACTATGGGACGAGCAGTACTTC; CDR3: CASSERGLWDEQYF
size: -; V: TRBV27; J: TRBJ2-1; D: TRBD2; DNA: TGTGCCAGCAGTTACCCCGTGGCTAGCGGGAGGGAGCAGTTCTTC; CDR3: CASSYPVASGREQFF
size: -; V: TRBV2; J: TRBJ2-7; D: -; DNA: TGTGCCAGCAGCTTCTTAACCGGGAACTACGAGCAGTACTTC; CDR3: CASSFLTGNYEQYF
size: -; V: TRBV10-3; J: TRBJ2-1; D: TRBD2; DNA: TGTGCCATCACCCCAGGAGCGGGGTCCTACAATGAGCAGTTCTTC; CDR3: CAITPGAGSYNEQFF
size: -; V: TRBV11-2; J: TRBJ2-7; D: -; DNA: TGTGCCAGCAGCTCGGGGCCCTTCTCCTACGAGCAGTACTTC; CDR3: CASSSGPFSYEQYF
size: -; V: TRBV5-5; J: TRBJ2-6; D: -; DNA: TGTGCCAGCAGCTTGGCGCCCTCTGGGGCCAACGTCCTGACTTTC; CDR3: CASSLAPSGANVLTF
size: few; V: TRBV30; J: TRBJ2-2; D: -; DNA: TGTGCCTGGAGTGCGCCCGGGGAGCTGTTTTTT; CDR3: CAWSAPGELFF
size: -; V: TRBV7-9; J: TRBJ1-4; D: -; DNA: TGTGCCAGCAGCTTATCACCAGTTAATGAAAAACTGTTTTTT; CDR3: CASSLSPVNEKLFF
size: -; V: TRBV28; J: TRBJ1-5; D: -; DNA: TGTGCCAGCAGTTCGTTCGACGTTCGCGAGGGGGGACAGCCCCAGCATTTT; CDR3: CASSSFDVREGGQPQHF
size: -; V: TRBV7-9; J: TRBJ2-3; D: TRBD2; DNA: TGTGCCAGCAGCCCCGATAGCGGGGGCCTTAGCACAGATACGCAGTATTTT; CDR3: CASSPDSGGLSTDTQYF
size: -; V: TRBV11-3; J: TRBJ2-5; D: TRBD2; DNA: TGTGCCAGCAGCTCCGGACTAGCGGTACAAGAGACCCAGTACTTC; CDR3: CASSSGLAVQETQYF
size: -; V: TRBV6-4; J: TRBJ1-1; D: -; DNA: TGTGCCAGCAGTGACTCGAAGAGAGGGGGTGAAGCTTTCTTT; CDR3: CASSDSKRGGEAFF
size: -; V: TRBV4-3; J: TRBJ2-4; D: -; DNA: TGCGCCAGCAGCCAGGCGTGGGGGGCCAAAAACATTCAGTACTTC; CDR3: CASSQAWGAKNIQYF
size: -; V: TRBV7-9; J: TRBJ2-5; D: -; DNA: TGTGCCAGCAGCTTAATGGAAGAGACCCAGTACTTC; CDR3: CASSLMEETQYF
size: -; V: TRBV6-1; J: TRBJ2-1; D: TRBD2; DNA: TGTGCCAGCAGACCGGGACTAGCGGCCTACAATGAGCAGTTCTTC; CDR3: CASRPGLAAYNEQFF
size: -; V: TRBV27; J: TRBJ2-3; D: TRBD1; DNA: TGTGCCAGCAGTTTTATAGGCAGGGGGCAAGTAGAAGATACGCAGTATTTT; CDR3: CASSFIGRGQVEDTQYF
size: -; V: TRBV14; J: TRBJ1-1; D: TRBD1; DNA: TGTGCCAGCAGCTTCAGGGGGCGCGACACTGAAGCTTTCTTT; CDR3: CASSFRGRDTEAFF
size: -; V: TRBV6-1; J: TRBJ1-2; D: -; DNA: TGTGCCAGCAGTGAAGAAATTAGGACGTGGGTGGATTATGGCTACACCTTC; CDR3: CASSEEIRTWVDYGYTF
size: -; V: TRBV9; J: TRBJ2-1; D: -; DNA: TGTGCCAGCAGCGTAAGATCAGCTGAATACAATGAGCAGTTCTTC; CDR3: CASSVRSAEYNEQFF
size: -; V: TRBV18; J: TRBJ2-1; D: TRBD1; DNA: TGTGCCAGCTCACCACCGCCCGGGACAGGGACTCCGAATGAGCAGTTCTTC; CDR3: CASSPPPGTGTPNEQFF
size: -; V: TRBV2; J: TRBJ2-1; D: TRBD2; DNA: TGTGCCAGCAGTGACCTCCCAGGGGCTAGCGGGAGAGGTCAGACGAGCAATGAGCAGTTCTTC; CDR3: CASSDLPGASGRGQTSNEQFF
size: -; V: TRBV29-1; J: TRBJ2-5; D: -; DNA: TGCAGCGTTGAGCCCACGGGATCCCAAGAGACCCAGTACTTC; CDR3: CSVEPTGSQETQYF
size: -; V: TRBV5-3; J: TRBJ1-2; D: -; DNA: TGTGCCAGAAAGTGGCGGGGAGATGGCTACACCTTC; CDR3: CARKWRGDGYTF
size: -; V: TRBV4-3; J: TRBJ2-7; D: TRBD2; DNA: TGCGCCAGCAGCCAGGGACTAGCGGAGAGCTCCTACGAGCAGTACTTC; CDR3: CASSQGLAESSYEQYF